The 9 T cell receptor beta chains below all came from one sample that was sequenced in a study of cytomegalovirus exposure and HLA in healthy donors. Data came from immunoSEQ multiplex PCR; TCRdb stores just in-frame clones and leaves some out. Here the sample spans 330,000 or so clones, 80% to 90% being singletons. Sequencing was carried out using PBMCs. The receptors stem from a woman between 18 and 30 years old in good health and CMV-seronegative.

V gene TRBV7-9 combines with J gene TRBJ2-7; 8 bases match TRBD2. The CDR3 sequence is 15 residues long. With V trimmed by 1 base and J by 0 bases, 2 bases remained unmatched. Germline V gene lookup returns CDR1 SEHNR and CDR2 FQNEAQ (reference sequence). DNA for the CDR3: TGTGCCAGCAGCTTAGTTGGGACTAGCTCCTACGAGCAGTACTTC. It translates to CASSLVGTSSYEQYF. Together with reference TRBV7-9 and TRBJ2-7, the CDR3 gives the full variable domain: DTGVSQNPRHKITKRGQNVTFRCDPISEHNRLYWYRQTLGQGPEFLTYFQNEAQLEKSRLLSDRFSAERPKGSFSTLEIQRTEQGDSAMYLCASSLVGTSSYEQYFGPGTRLTVT.

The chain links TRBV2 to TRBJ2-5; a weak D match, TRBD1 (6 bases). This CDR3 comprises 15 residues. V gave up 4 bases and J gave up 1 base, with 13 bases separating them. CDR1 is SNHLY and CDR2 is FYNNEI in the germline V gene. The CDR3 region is CASSGQETLQETQYF. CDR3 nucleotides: TGTGCCAGCAGTGGACAGGAGACACTCCAAGAGACCCAGTACTTC. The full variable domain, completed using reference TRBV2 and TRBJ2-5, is EPEVTQTPSHQVTQMGQEVILRCVPISNHLYFYWYRQILGQKVEFLVSFYNNEISEKSEIFDDQFSVERPDGSNFTLKIRSTKLEDSAMYFCASSGQETLQETQYFGPGTRLLVL.

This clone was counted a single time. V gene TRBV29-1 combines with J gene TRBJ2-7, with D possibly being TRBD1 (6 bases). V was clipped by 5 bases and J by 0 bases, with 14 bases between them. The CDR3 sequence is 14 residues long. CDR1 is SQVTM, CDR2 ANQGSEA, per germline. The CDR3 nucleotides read TGCAGCGTTTTCGACAGGAGAGACTCCTACGAGCAGTACTTC. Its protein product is CSVFDRRDSYEQYF.

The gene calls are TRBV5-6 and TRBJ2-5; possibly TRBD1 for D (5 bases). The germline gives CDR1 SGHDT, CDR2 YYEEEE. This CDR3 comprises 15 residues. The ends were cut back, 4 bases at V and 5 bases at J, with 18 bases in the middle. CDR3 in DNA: TGTGCCAGCAGCCTGGACGACAGTGGGAAGGAGACCCAGTACTTC. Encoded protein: CASSLDDSGKETQYF.

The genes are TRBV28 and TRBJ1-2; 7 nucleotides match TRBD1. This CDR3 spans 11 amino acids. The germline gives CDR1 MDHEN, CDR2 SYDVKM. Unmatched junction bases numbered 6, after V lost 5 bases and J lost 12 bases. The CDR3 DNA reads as TGTGCCAGCAGTCAACGACAGGGTGACACCTTC. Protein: CASSQRQGDTF.

This CDR3 is CASFRDSSNQPQHF. CDR3 bases: TGTGCCAGCTTTCGGGACTCTAGCAATCAGCCCCAGCATTTT. The rearrangement links TRBV28 to TRBJ1-5, with D maybe TRBD1 (5 bases). This CDR3 has 14 residues. The V end lost 8 bases, the J end lost 0 bases, and 11 bases lay between the germline ends. The germline V gene encodes CDR1 MDHEN and CDR2 SYDVKM.

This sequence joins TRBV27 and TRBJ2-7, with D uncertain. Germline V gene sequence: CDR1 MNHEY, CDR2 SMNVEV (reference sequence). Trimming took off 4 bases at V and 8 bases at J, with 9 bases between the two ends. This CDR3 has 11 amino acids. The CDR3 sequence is CASSSGLQQYF. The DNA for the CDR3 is TGTGCCAGCAGTTCTGGGCTGCAGCAGTACTTC.

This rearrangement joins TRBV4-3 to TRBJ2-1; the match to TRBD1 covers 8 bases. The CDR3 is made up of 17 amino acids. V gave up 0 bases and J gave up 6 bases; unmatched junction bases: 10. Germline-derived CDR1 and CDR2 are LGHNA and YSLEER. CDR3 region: CASSQDRRPDRVNEQFF. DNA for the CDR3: TGCGCCAGCAGCCAAGATCGGAGGCCGGACAGGGTCAATGAGCAGTTCTTC.

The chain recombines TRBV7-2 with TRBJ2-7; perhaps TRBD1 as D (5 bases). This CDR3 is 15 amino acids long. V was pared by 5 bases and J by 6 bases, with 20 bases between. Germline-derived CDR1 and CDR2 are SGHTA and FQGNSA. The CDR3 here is CASSRSRQGRTEQYF. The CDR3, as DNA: TGTGCCAGCAGCAGAAGTAGGCAGGGAAGGACCGAGCAGTACTTC.